This TCR beta chain was sequenced for a study of molecular identifiers for immune sequencing clone quantification. Whole-study findings and limits: The sizes of highly expanded clones could be underestimated when identical TCR molecules share a barcode. In CMV-specific effectors, clones above 20 copies held over 99% of molecules; naive, under 1%.

Unmatched junction bases numbered 3, after V lost 6 bases and J lost 0 bases. This CDR3 comprises 15 residues. Germline values: CDR1 DFQATT, CDR2 SNEGSKA (reference sequence). Libraries used about 20,000 to 1,100,000 sorted naive CD8 T cells and 10%, 30% or 50% RNA input. Making the bulk TCR libraries relied on previously described methods and listed TCR primers. TCRdb used MiXCR to reprocess the PCR reads, holding one entry per CDR3 protein. The repertoire holds 40,000 to 45,000 distinct CDR3 sequences, with 15% to 20% as singletons. This clonotype was seen many times. Its antigen is not identified. The V and J genes are TRBV20-1 and TRBJ2-2, with 11 bases fitting TRBD1. The sequenced material came from naive CD8+ T cells from blood, with Jurkat cell RNA spiked in. Subset: FACS-sorted CD8+CD4-CCR7+CD45RA+ naive T cells. This clonotype was sampled from a human donor in good health. Some libraries in this study had Jurkat cell RNA spiked in. The CDR3: CSALGQGANTGELFF. The DNA of the CDR3 is TGCAGTGCACTGGGACAGGGGGCGAACACCGGGGAGCTGTTTTTT.